The sequence of this T cell receptor beta chain was determined in a study of blood T cell repertoires in COVID-19 (dated by TCRdb to between 2020 and 2021). Regarding the research as a whole: The collaborator samples originated in the United States, Italy and Spain and spanned the acute and convalescent phases of COVID-19. The sample metadata nearly always contained a de-identified subject ID, COVID-19 status, age in years and sex. The repertoires were made available in a free public database intended to serve as a resource for research on the immune response to SARS-CoV-2. Where HLA class I and class II types were available, the types were taken from metadata supplied by the sample provider, not from assay-based typing. The prospective study material was composed of cDNA or gDNA derived from T cells, B-cell-depleted T cells, or PBMCs. Subjects who had been exposed to COVID-19, were actively infected with it, or had recovered from it provided the deeply sampled blood TCRbeta repertoires that made up the dataset. Samples came from the ongoing ImmuneRACE study (first 160 participants) plus 1,254 subjects from 6 global collaborators. The full study reports these points: The quantity of clinical and demographic metadata differed by source and by participant and was supplied without curation.

The CDR3 goes from the cysteine to the phenylalanine over 14 residues. Only the CDR3 DNA is retained, 42 bases long and in frame from the first base. V is shortened by 7 bases, J by 0 bases, and the region joining them spans 11 bases. CDR1 SGHRS and CDR2 YFSETQ are derived from the germline V gene. TCRbeta CDR3 regions were amplified from genomic DNA using the immunoSEQ Assay, a bias-controlled multiplex PCR. On the study's bioinformatics: Nucleated cell counts per sample were estimated from amplification of reference gene primers within the assay. To quantify the absolute abundance of each unique TCRbeta CDR3 rearrangement, sequence reads were collapsed and filtered. Productive Simpson clonality was computed per sample as the square root of Simpson's diversity index over productive rearrangements. TCRdb carries this immuneACCESS record with in-frame sequences only. Its versions omit some clonotypes, under half of them owing to an unresolved V gene in the studies checked, with the rest unexplained. V and J calls and clone size are given by that table; D and trimming were obtained from the DNA. Across this sample there are 140,000 or so clones, with about nine tenths seen only once. Of the sample, 2.5% to 3% falls within the top ten clones.

To note about this clone: The antigen it recognizes is unknown. Base qualities are missing; no much larger clone stands one base away.

In Seattle, one collaborating source enrolled patients while the infection was active and tracked those patients longitudinally over the course of disease. Whole blood was collected in K2EDTA tubes by collaborating institutions according to the institutions' own protocols. For TCRbeta analysis, collaborator samples were shipped as frozen whole blood, as isolated PBMCs, or as DNA extracted from either sample type. Sequenced sample: peripheral blood. This TCR came from a human donor with COVID-19, enrolled during active disease. The donor label of this sample is uncertain. The chain is made from TRBV5-1 and TRBJ1-3; the D gene is possibly TRBD1, with 5 bases matching. This receptor has the CDR3 CASSSGNSGNTIYF. The DNA sequence is as follows: TGCGCCAGCTCCTCAGGGAACTCTGGAAACACCATATATTTT.